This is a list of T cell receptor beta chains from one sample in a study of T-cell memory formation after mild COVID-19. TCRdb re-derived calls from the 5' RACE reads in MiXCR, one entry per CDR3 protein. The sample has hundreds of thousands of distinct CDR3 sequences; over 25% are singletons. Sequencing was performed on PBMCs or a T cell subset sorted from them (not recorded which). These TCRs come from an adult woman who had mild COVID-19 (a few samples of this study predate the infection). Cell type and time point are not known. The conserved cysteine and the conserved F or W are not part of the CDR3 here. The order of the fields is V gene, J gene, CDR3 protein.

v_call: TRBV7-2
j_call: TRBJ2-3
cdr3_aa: ASSFLAGGPVGTDTQY

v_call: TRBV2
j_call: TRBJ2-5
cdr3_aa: ASSGGARQETQY

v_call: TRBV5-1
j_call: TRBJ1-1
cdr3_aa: ASSGRQGENTEAF

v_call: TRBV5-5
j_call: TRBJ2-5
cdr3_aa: ASSFITEETQY

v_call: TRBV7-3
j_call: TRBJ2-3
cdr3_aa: ASSLTLGTDTQY

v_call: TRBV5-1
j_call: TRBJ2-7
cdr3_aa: ASSSVSGFHEQY

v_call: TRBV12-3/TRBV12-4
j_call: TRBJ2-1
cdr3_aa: ASKLGGLAGGRSYNEQF

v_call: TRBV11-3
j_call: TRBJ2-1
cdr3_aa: ASSSGLGGYNEQF

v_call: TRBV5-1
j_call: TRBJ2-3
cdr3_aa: ASSFRQAATNTQY

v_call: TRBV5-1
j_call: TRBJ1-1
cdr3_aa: ASSSRQGAWNTEAF

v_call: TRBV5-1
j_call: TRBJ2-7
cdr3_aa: ASSLTGGVYEQY

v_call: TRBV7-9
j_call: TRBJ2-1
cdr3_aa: SSSPGLAGGLYNEQF

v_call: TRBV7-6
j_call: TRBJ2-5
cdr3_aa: ASSPNHGRSETQY

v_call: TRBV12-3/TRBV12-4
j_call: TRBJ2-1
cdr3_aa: ASSLSWGGTLNNEQF

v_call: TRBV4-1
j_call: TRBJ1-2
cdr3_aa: ASSQERGISGYT

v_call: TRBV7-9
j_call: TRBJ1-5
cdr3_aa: ASSSHTAGEPQH

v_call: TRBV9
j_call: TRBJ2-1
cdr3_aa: ASSSRTSGVRNEQF

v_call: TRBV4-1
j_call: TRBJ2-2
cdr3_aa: ASSQEGWGKYTGELF

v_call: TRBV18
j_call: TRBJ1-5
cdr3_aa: ASSPPMGSAQH

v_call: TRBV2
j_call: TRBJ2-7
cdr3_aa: ASRTYEQY

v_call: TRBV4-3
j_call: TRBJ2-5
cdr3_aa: ASSHAMTSGSQETQY

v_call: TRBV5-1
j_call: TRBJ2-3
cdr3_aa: ASSLTSGGPDTQY

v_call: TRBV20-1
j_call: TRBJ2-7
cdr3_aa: SASLLAGSFRAYEQY

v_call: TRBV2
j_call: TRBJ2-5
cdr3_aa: ASSGGNSFFQETQY

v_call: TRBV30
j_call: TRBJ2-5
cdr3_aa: AWAPGQGSETQY

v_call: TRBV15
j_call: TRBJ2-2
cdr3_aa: ATSPGLVGTGELF

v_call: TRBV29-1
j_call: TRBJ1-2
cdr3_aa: SVPPGAPNYGYT

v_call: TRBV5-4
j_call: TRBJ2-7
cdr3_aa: ASSGRDRSREQY

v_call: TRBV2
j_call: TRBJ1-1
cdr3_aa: ASRGQGVDAF

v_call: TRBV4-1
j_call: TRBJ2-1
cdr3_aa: ASSQEGNGDWGQF

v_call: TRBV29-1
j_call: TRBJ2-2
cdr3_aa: SVDPGHYTGELF

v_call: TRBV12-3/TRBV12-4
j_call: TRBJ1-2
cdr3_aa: ASSYFDSADYGYT

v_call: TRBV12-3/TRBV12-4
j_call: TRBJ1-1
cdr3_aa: ASRGARSEAF

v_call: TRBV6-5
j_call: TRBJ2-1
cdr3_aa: ASRILLAGGGNEQF

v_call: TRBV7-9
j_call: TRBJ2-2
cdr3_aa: ASSPIPPGQNTGELF

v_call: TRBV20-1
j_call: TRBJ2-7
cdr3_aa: SARGPERDYEQY

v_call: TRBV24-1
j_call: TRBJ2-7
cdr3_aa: ATSDLDRGEQY

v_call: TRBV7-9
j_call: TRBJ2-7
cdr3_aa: ASNLQGAGNEQY

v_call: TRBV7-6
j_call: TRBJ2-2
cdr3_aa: ASSLARQGADTGELF

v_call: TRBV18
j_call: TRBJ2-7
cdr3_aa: ASSPELAGVAYEQY

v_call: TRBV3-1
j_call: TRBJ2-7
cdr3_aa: ASSQDAPEQY

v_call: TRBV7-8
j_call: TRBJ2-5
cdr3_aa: ASSLAQRNRARETQY

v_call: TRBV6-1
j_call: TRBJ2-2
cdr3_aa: ASRTMRLAATGELF

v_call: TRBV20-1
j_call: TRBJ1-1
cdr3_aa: SARILRGGQNTEAF

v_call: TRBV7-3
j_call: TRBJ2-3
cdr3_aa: ASSQGPSIADTQY

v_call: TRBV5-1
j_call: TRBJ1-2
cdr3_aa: ASSYDRTYGYT

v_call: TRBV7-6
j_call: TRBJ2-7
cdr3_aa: ASSLHGGPPNEQY

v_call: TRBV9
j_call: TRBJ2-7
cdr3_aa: ASSAQGGAYEQY

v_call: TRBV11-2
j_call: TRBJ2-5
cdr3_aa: AQPGDRETQY

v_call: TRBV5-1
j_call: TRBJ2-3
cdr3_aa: ASSYRGALDTQY

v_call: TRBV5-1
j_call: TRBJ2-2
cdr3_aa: ATRRGQGDTGELF

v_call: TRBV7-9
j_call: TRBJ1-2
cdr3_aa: ASSLGGSAYGYT

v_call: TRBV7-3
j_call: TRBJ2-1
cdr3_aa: ASSSRQSSYNEQF

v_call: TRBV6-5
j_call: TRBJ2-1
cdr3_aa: ASSYPGAPGNEQF